Reported below is one TCR beta chain. Its specificity is not known. Germline V gene data show CDR1 as ENHRY and CDR2 as SYGVKD. V lost 3 bases, J lost 7 bases, and 1 base stayed unmatched. This CDR3 comprises 12 residues. Generated by immunoSEQ multiplex PCR, the TCRdb table keeps only in-frame clones and is missing some. This table holds over 40,000 clones, 83% found once. The data stem from a study of T cell responses to AZD1222 COVID-19 vaccine. Study as a whole: Analyses pooled second doses at about 4 or about 12 weeks. Whole-study findings and limits: Repertoires in all cases were sampled only once the peak T cell response had passed.

The rearrangement joins TRBV10-3 to TRBJ1-1; 8 positions match TRBD1. Specimen: peripheral blood, collected on day 0 of AZD1222 vaccination. This sequence originates from an adult in good health. CDR3 DNA sequence: TGTGCCATCAGTGAAGGACAGGGTGAAGCTTTCTTT. Residues: CAISEGQGEAFF.